The entry that follows covers one T cell receptor (beta chain) sequence. The sample belongs to a study of early T cells in non-severe SARS-CoV-2 infection. Unique molecular identifiers (one per individual cDNA molecule) were attached. From the 5' RACE reads, TCRdb called clonotypes with MiXCR, one entry per CDR3 protein. The sample has tens of thousands of distinct CDR3 sequences, approximately 10% seen once. V was pared by 4 bases and J by 4 bases, with 5 bases between. This CDR3 is built from 12 residues. CDR1 is SEHNR, CDR2 FQNEAQ, per germline (reference sequence). Sequenced input: whole blood. This chain connects TRBV7-9 to TRBJ1-3; D unclear. This clonotype was obtained from an adult who was a healthcare worker with PCR-confirmed SARS-CoV-2 infection or an uninfected control (not recorded which). CDR3 region: CASSSAGNTIYF. In DNA form, the CDR3 reads TGTGCCAGCAGCTCAGCAGGAAACACCATATATTTT.